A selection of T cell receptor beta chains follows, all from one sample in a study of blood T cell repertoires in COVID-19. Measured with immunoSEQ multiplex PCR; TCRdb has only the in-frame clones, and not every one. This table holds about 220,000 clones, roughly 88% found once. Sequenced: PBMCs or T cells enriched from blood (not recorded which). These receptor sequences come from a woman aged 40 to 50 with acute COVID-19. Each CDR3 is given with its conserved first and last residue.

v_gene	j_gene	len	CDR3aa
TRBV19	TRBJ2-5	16	CASSIIAGTHQETQYF
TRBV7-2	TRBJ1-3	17	CASSLAPPRSSGNTIYF
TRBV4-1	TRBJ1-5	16	CASSQESGFSPQPQHF
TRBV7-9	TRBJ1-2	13	CASSSSRVLGYTF
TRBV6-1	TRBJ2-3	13	CASYWENENTQYF
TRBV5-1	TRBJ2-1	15	CASSLRRGGPNEQFF
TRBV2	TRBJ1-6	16	CASSEAGDINNSPLHF
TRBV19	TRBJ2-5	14	CASSINQGRETQYF
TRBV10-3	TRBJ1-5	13	CASLRAGGGTQHF
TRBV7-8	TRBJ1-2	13	CASSLKRVEGYTF
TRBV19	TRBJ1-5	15	CASSIQQGADQPQHF
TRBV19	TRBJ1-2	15	CASSIGGSTSYGYTF
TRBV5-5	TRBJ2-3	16	CASSLGAAGGSNTQYF
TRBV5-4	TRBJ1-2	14	CASSLADRGDGYTF
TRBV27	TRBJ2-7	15	CASSSGGTGLYEQYF
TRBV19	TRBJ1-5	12	CASNSRNQPQHF
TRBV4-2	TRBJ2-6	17	CASSQVRLLSGANVLTF